Sequencing of this T cell receptor (beta chain) was carried out in a study of cytomegalovirus exposure and HLA in healthy donors. Study-level background: Earlier results showed 90 million to 120 million unique TCR beta sequences derived from around 170 million T cells. Study-wide findings and caveats: An analysis that came later showed most CMV-associated TCR beta chains appearing HLA-restricted. Most of the TCR beta V segments (in an earlier analysis) were productive either about 87% or about 30% of the time. Immune exposure was documented only through CMV serostatus.

Primers: 60 Vbeta forward and 13 Jbeta reverse. The table came from immunoSEQ multiplex PCR; TCRdb's copy has only in-frame clones and leaves some out. The repertoire holds about 130,000 clones, more than 60% seen once, with approximately 2.1% in the top ten. Germline CDR1 reads LGHNA; CDR2 reads YNFKEQ. This CDR3 contains 23 residues. Unmatched junction bases numbered 25, after V lost 0 bases and J lost 1 base. With respect to this clone: The antigen is not known.

Material: PBMCs. The chain is built from TRBV4-2 and TRBJ2-3; 7 bases agree with TRBD2. The source of this sequence is a woman in her thirties or forties in good health and CMV-seropositive. This chain's CDR3 is CASSQDWRVWERGQVRGTDTQYF. The CDR3 region has the DNA TGTGCCAGCAGCCAAGATTGGAGGGTGTGGGAGCGGGGCCAAGTTCGGGGCACAGATACGCAGTATTTT.